Each of the 16 T cell receptor beta chains below was sequenced from the same sample in a study of blood T cell repertoires in COVID-19. The assay was immunoSEQ multiplex PCR, and TCRdb's table has in-frame clones only and misses some. Of 250,000 to 300,000 clones listed, approximately 90% are singletons. The specimen sequenced was peripheral blood. These receptors all come from a woman younger than 45 with COVID-19, enrolled during active disease.

The chain uses TRBV7-2 and TRBJ2-2; 13 bases align to TRBD2. Trimming removed 6 bases from V and 5 bases from J; junction bases left unmatched: 9. The CDR3 totals 17 residues. Germline values: CDR1 SGHTA, CDR2 FQGNSA. This chain's CDR3 is CASSSGLAGPKTGELFF. In nucleotides, the CDR3 is TGTGCCAGCAGTTCGGGACTAGCGGGGCCAAAAACCGGGGAGCTGTTTTTT.

The rearrangement links TRBV2 to TRBJ1-5; D unresolved. The germline V gene encodes CDR1 SNHLY and CDR2 FYNNEI. Trimming stripped 5 bases from V and 4 bases from J, with 9 bases between. CDR3 size: 13 residues. DNA of the CDR3: TGTGCCAGCAGTCTCACAATTAATCAGCCCCAGCATTTT. This codes for CASSLTINQPQHF.

This clone was seen only a few times. This chain links TRBV5-4 with TRBJ1-5; no reliable D call. The germline V and J ends were trimmed by 4 bases and 2 bases, with 4 bases remaining between them. This CDR3 comprises 12 residues. Germline-derived CDR1 and CDR2 are SGHNT and YYREEE (reference sequence). The DNA of the CDR3 is TGTGCCAGCAGCACAGGCAATCAGCCCCAGCATTTT. It encodes CASSTGNQPQHF. Using reference TRBV5-4 and TRBJ1-5 for the parts outside the CDR3, the full variable domain is ETGVTQSPTHLIKTRGQQVTLRCSSQSGHNTVSWYQQALGQGPQFIFQYYREEENGRGNFPPRFSGLQFPNYSSELNVNALELDDSALYLCASSTGNQPQHFGDGTRLSIL.

The J gene is TRBJ2-5, the V gene TRBV10-3; a possible D gene is TRBD1 (5 bases). The CDR3 length is 14 residues. CDR1 is ENHRY, CDR2 SYGVKD, per germline. V was trimmed by 3 bases and J by 6 bases, leaving 14 bases between them. In DNA, the CDR3 is TGTGCCATCAGTGACGGAAGGGGCGAAAAGACCCAGTACTTC. It codes for CAISDGRGEKTQYF.

The chain combines TRBV28 with TRBJ2-7, with a weak D call TRBD1 (6 bases). This CDR3 is built from 14 residues. Germline V gene sequence: CDR1 MDHEN, CDR2 SYDVKM. The V end was cut by 8 bases, the J end by 2 bases, with 16 bases between. As DNA, the CDR3 is TGTGCCAGCGCTTTCAGGGGCTTCGCCTACGAGCAGTACTTC. This translates into CASAFRGFAYEQYF.

The V gene is TRBV28, the J gene TRBJ1-5; 7 bases align to TRBD1. The V and J ends lost 6 bases and 7 bases, in that order; junction bases with no gene match: 15. The CDR3 is 16 amino acids. Germline CDR1 is MDHEN and CDR2 is SYDVKM. In DNA, the CDR3 is TGTGCCAGCAGCCGCCGAGAAGGGGGCTTCAGACAGCCCCAGCATTTT. Translated: CASSRREGGFRQPQHF.

CDR3 coding DNA: TGTGCCAGCAGTTTCAGGGGCACTAATCAGCCCCAGCATTTT. Its protein is CASSFRGTNQPQHF. The genes are TRBV27 and TRBJ1-5, with a tentative D call TRBD1 (6 bases). Germline V lookup: CDR1 MNHEY, CDR2 SMNVEV (reference sequence). V was trimmed by 3 bases and J by 4 bases, leaving 10 bases between them. The CDR3 runs to 14 residues.

The chain couples TRBV19 to TRBJ2-3, with D perhaps matching TRBD1 (6 bases). The CDR3 contains 14 residues. Per the germline V gene, CDR1 is LNHDA and CDR2 is SQIVND (reference sequence). The ends were cut back, 4 bases at V and 3 bases at J, with 11 bases in the middle. The DNA for the CDR3 is TGTGCCAGTAGTACTAAACAGGGAACAGATACGCAGTATTTT. This translates into CASSTKQGTDTQYF.

V and J are TRBV7-9 and TRBJ1-1, with D uncertain. The CDR3 sequence is 14 residues long. Trimming left V 1 base short and J 6 bases short, with 12 bases between. Germline assignment: CDR1 SEHNR and CDR2 FQNEAQ (reference sequence). The CDR3 sequence: CASSLVLGPAEAFF. The CDR3 DNA follows: TGTGCCAGCAGCTTAGTTCTAGGTCCGGCTGAAGCTTTCTTT.

This sequence joins TRBV7-2 and TRBJ1-5; unclear D gene. The ends were cut back, 1 base at V and 4 bases at J, with 11 bases in the middle. The CDR3 contains 15 residues. Germline-derived CDR1 and CDR2 are SGHTA and FQGNSA. Written as DNA, the CDR3 is TGTGCCAGCAGCTTAGAGGTTGGAGGGAATCAGCCCCAGCATTTT. Amino acid sequence: CASSLEVGGNQPQHF.

The chain has TRBV11-2 and TRBJ2-1, with D maybe TRBD1 (5 bases). This CDR3 has 16 residues. The germline gives CDR1 SGHAT, CDR2 FQNNGV. V was shortened by 1 base and J by 2 bases, with 12 bases between the two germline ends. CDR3 nucleotides: TGTGCCAGCAGCTTAGGACACGGCAGGGCCTACAATGAGCAGTTCTTC. This translates into CASSLGHGRAYNEQFF.

The CDR3 nucleotides read TGCGCCAGCAGCGTGTTAGGCGGGAGCGATGTAAATGAGCAGTTCTTC. This codes for CASSVLGGSDVNEQFF. V is TRBV5-1 and J is TRBJ2-1, with 7 bases aligning to TRBD2. Germline CDR1 and CDR2: SGHRS and YFSETQ. The CDR3 covers 16 residues. Trimming removed 4 bases from V and 7 bases from J; junction bases left unmatched: 14.

This chain links TRBV5-4 with TRBJ2-2, with 7 positions matching TRBD2. V shed 0 bases, J shed 6 bases, and the junction held 11 bases outside the gene matches. Germline CDR1 reads SGHNT; CDR2 reads YYREEE (reference sequence). The CDR3 extends over 17 amino acids. The CDR3 is CASSLDRGSTPAGELFF. DNA of the CDR3: TGTGCCAGCAGCTTGGATCGCGGGAGTACCCCGGCCGGGGAGCTGTTTTTT.

CDR3 coding DNA: TGCGCCAGCAGCTCACTAGCGGGAGGGTCCCACAATGAGCAGTTCTTC. It specifies CASSSLAGGSHNEQFF. V usage is TRBV5-1 and J usage is TRBJ2-1, with 13 bases lining up with TRBD2. V lost 3 bases, J lost 5 bases, and 5 bases stayed unmatched. This CDR3 has 16 residues. Per the germline V gene, CDR1 is SGHRS and CDR2 is YFSETQ.

At least ten counts were recorded for this clone. The chain employs TRBV9 and TRBJ2-2; TRBD2 matches 8 bases. Trimming took 2 bases from V and 4 from J; bases not matched to a gene: 7. The length of the CDR3 is 16 residues. Per germline, CDR1 SGDLS and CDR2 YYNGEE. CDR3 DNA sequence: TGTGCCAGCAGCGTCACAGCGGGAGAGAGCACCGGGGAGCTGTTTTTT. Its translation is CASSVTAGESTGELFF. Using reference TRBV9 and TRBJ2-2 for the parts outside the CDR3, the full variable domain is DSGVTQTPKHLITATGQRVTLRCSPRSGDLSVYWYQQSLDQGLQFLIQYYNGEERAKGNILERFSAQQFPDLHSELNLSSLELGDSALYFCASSVTAGESTGELFFGEGSRLTVL.

V gene TRBV5-1 combines with J gene TRBJ1-1, with D possibly matching TRBD1 (6 bases). V gave up 7 bases and J gave up 3 bases, with 16 bases separating them. This CDR3 has 14 amino acids. Germline V CDR1 and CDR2: SGHRS, YFSETQ. CDR3 sequence reads: CASGRGDKHTEAFF. The DNA of the CDR3 is TGCGCCAGCGGCCGAGGGGACAAACACACTGAAGCTTTCTTT.